This section outlines one T cell receptor beta chain sequence together with its context. Its antigen is not known. The CDR3 spans 17 residues. Germline values: CDR1 SGHAT, CDR2 FQNNGV. Trimming removed 1 base from V and 2 bases from J; junction bases left unmatched: 8. The sample belongs to a study of shared clonotypes between healthy human individuals. Study-wide findings and caveats: Clonotypes shared by all four donors outscored non-shared clonotypes in generation probability. A generally larger estimated richness was seen in naive subsets than in memory subsets. Represented diversity, genetic and exposure-history alike, was limited by few donors.

TCRdb's table, derived via immunoSEQ multiplex PCR, lists solely in-frame clones and lacks some. The sample comprises over 2 million clones, about 95% of which are singletons, and around 1.1% rests with the top ten. As defined, naive CD8 cells were CD45RO-negative and positively selected for CCR7, with terminally differentiated effector memory CD45RA+ cells excluded. This receptor was identified in a man younger than 35 in good health. J is TRBJ1-3 and V is TRBV11-2, with TRBD1 matching 7 bases. Sample: naive CD8+ T cells sorted from blood. CDR3 DNA: TGTGCCAGCAGCTTAGGCCCATTCGGGACAGCTGGAAACACCATATATTTT. The encoded protein is CASSLGPFGTAGNTIYF.